The present TCR beta chain was sequenced within a study of CD8 T cells in ankylosing spondylitis. Each CDR3 protein gets one entry after TCRdb re-called the 5' RACE reads with MiXCR. The table includes about 140,000 distinct CDR3 sequences, more than 9.5% detected once. On this clonotype itself: What it binds is unknown.

General study findings and limits: A TCR beta motif of 7 to 9 highly homologous variants seemed to mark ankylosing spondylitis blood. Disease-associated clonotypes exhibited CD8+ identity and were relatively infrequent in peripheral blood.

Trimming cost V 4 bases and J 4 bases; bases outside gene matches: 7. Germline lookup yields CDR1 DFQATT and CDR2 SNEGSKA (reference sequence). The CDR3 length is 15 residues. This chain uses TRBV20-1 with TRBJ2-3; 11 positions agree with TRBD2. The TCR was taken from a female donor with ankylosing spondylitis or in good health (not recorded which). Sequenced: blood, either unsorted or a sorted T cell fraction (not recorded which). The CDR3 DNA reads TGCAGTGCTAAAGGGACTAGCGGTCACGCAGATACGCAGTATTTT. This gives the protein CSAKGTSGHADTQYF.